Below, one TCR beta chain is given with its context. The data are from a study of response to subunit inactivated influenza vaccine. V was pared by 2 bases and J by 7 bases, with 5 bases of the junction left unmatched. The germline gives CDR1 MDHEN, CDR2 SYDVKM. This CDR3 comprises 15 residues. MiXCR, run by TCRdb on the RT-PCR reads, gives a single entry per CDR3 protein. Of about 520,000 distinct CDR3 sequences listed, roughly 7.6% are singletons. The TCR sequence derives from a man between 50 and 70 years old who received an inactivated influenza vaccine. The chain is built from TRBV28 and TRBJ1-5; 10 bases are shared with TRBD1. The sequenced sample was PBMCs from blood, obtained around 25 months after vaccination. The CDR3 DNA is TGTGCCAGCAGTTTACCCGGACAGGGGGGCCAGCCCCAGCATTTT. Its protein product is CASSLPGQGGQPQHF.